This T cell receptor (beta chain) originates from a study of brain metastases from non-small cell lung cancer. Clones were sequenced by immunoSEQ multiplex PCR, and TCRdb holds only the in-frame ones, with some missing. Of more than 750 clones in the sample, less than 90% are singletons; the top ten hold about 7.4%. CDR1 is MNHEY, CDR2 SVGEGT, per germline. Losses at the gene ends were 5 bases for V and 1 base for J; bases not matched to a gene: 16. CDR3 length: 19 residues. J is TRBJ2-5 and V is TRBV6-2 or TRBV6-3; 10 bases agree with TRBD2. The source of this sequence is a donor aged 40 or over with non-small cell lung cancer. The sample consisted of tumor-adjacent normal tissue. CDR3: CASSPLGLAGVNLQETQYF. The CDR3 DNA sequence: TGTGCCAGCAGTCCCCTCGGGCTAGCGGGGGTAAACCTCCAAGAGACCCAGTACTTC.